The next 17 T cell receptor beta chains were all read from a single sample in a study of blood T cells in healthy people across ages. For the second PCR, which ran for 7 to 11 cycles, a sample-barcoded 5' primer and a J-beta primer mix were used. One entry per CDR3 protein, called by TCRdb with MiXCR from the 5' RACE reads. Found here are approximately 770,000 distinct CDR3 sequences, 58% of them singletons; the top ten hold roughly 22%. Source material: blood. These receptor sequences come from a man younger than 40 in good health.

The chain carries TRBV4-3 and TRBJ2-3; D remains unclear. Looked up from germline, CDR1 is LGHNA and CDR2 is YSLEER. The CDR3 has 14 residues. Trimming removed 4 bases from V and 6 bases from J, with 14 bases in between. The CDR3: CASSLVRVGDTQYF. The CDR3 nucleotides are TGCGCCAGCAGCCTGGTCCGAGTTGGCGATACGCAGTATTTT.

The sample holds a few counts of this clonotype. The rearrangement links TRBV25-1 to TRBJ2-5, with 9 bases identical to TRBD2. This CDR3 spans 15 amino acids. V lost 1 base, J lost 4 bases, and 4 bases stayed unmatched. CDR1 and CDR2 from the germline V gene are MGHDK and SYGVNS. CDR3 in DNA: TGTGCCAGCAGTGAATCGCTAGCGGGGTTAGAGACCCAGTACTTC. Protein sequence: CASSESLAGLETQYF.

There are a few counts of this clonotype. The CDR3 spells CASSLPDRGADTQYF. DNA for the CDR3: TGTGCCAGCAGTTTACCCGACAGGGGAGCAGATACGCAGTATTTT. The rearrangement uses TRBV12-3 or TRBV12-4 and TRBJ2-3; 8 bases agree with TRBD1. V lost 2 bases and J lost 4; bases outside the gene matches: 5. This CDR3 region has 15 residues.

The chain joins TRBV4-2 to TRBJ2-7, with D perhaps matching TRBD1 (5 bases). Germline V CDR1 and CDR2: LGHNA, YNFKEQ. CDR3 length: 14 residues. Deletions cut 2 bases from V and 7 bases from J, with 15 bases between. CDR3 residues: CASSQPTGFNEQYF. The CDR3 nucleotides are TGTGCCAGCAGCCAACCTACAGGATTCAATGAGCAGTACTTC.

The V and J genes are TRBV12-3 or TRBV12-4 and TRBJ2-5; D ambiguous. The CDR3 runs to 14 residues. The ends were cut back, 1 base at V and 2 bases at J, with 8 bases in the middle. CDR3 residues: CASSLDDPQETQYF. The CDR3 nucleotides read TGTGCCAGCAGTTTAGATGACCCTCAAGAGACCCAGTACTTC.

Notes on this clonotype: A much bigger clone sits one base away, suggesting this may be a read error. The rearrangement uses TRBV28 and TRBJ2-3; tentatively, D is TRBD2 (5 bases). The germline gives CDR1 MDHEN, CDR2 SYDVKM. With 8 bases removed from V and 6 bases from J, the gap between germline ends came to 12 bases. The CDR3 runs 12 residues. CDR3 nucleotides: TGTGCCAGCGGTCTTAGCGACGATACGCAGTATTTT. Protein product: CASGLSDDTQYF.

The V call is TRBV4-2, the J call TRBJ2-1; TRBD2 might be the D (6 bases). The germline V and J ends were trimmed by 5 bases and 6 bases, with 17 bases remaining between them. The CDR3 has 15 residues. The germline CDR1 and CDR2 sequences are LGHNA and YNFKEQ. CDR3 in DNA: TGTGCCAGCAGCGGTAGCGGTCCAGATTTCAATGAGCAGTTCTTC. This encodes CASSGSGPDFNEQFF.

V and J are TRBV2 and TRBJ2-3; D remains ambiguous. The CDR3 is 13 residues long. Trimming took off 7 bases at V and 0 bases at J, with 8 bases between the two ends. Germline lookup yields CDR1 SNHLY and CDR2 FYNNEI. This CDR3 reads CASTLVSTDTQYF. CDR3 nucleotides: TGTGCCAGCACCCTAGTAAGCACAGATACGCAGTATTTT.

This clonotype appeared once. This chain connects TRBV10-3 to TRBJ1-2; D is perhaps TRBD1 (6 bases). The germline V gene has CDR1 ENHRY and CDR2 SYGVKD. Trimming removed 10 bases from V and 0 bases from J, with 12 bases in between. The CDR3 runs to 13 residues. The DNA of the CDR3 is TGTGCCACCTACAGGGTGGCTAACTATGGCTACACCTTC. Amino acid sequence: CATYRVANYGYTF.

The chain uses TRBV11-2 and TRBJ2-7; tentatively, D is TRBD1 (6 bases). The CDR3 is 16 amino acids. Trimming removed 1 base from V and 5 bases from J, with 18 bases in between. Per the germline V gene, CDR1 is SGHAT and CDR2 is FQNNGV. CDR3 in DNA: TGTGCCAGCAGCTTAGGAGACGGCAGGGGTAAGAACGAGCAGTACTTC. This gives the protein CASSLGDGRGKNEQYF.

J is TRBJ1-2 and V is TRBV6-2 or TRBV6-3; D may be TRBD1 (5 bases). The CDR3 sequence is 17 residues long. V lost 6 bases to trimming and J lost 6 bases, with 26 bases between them. Germline CDR1 reads MNHEY; CDR2 reads SVGEGT. The CDR3 loop reads CASSPRHLQGRFNGYTF. The CDR3 region has the DNA TGTGCCAGCAGCCCACGTCACCTCCAGGGACGCTTTAATGGCTACACCTTC.

In DNA, the CDR3 is TGTGCCAGCAGCACGACTAGCGGGAGTGTTAATGAGCAGTTCTTC. Protein: CASSTTSGSVNEQFF. J is TRBJ2-1 and V is TRBV9; 12 bases match TRBD2. Germline V gene sequence: CDR1 SGDLS, CDR2 YYNGEE. The length of the CDR3 is 15 residues. The J segment lost 7 bases and the V segment lost 4 bases, leaving 6 bases of the junction unmatched.

The sample holds a few counts of this clonotype. This chain joins TRBV25-1 and TRBJ1-5, with 10 bases matching TRBD1. The CDR3 runs to 18 residues. J lost 4 bases, V lost 1 base, and 10 bases had no gene match. The V gene's germline CDR1 is MGHDK and CDR2 SYGVNS. The CDR3 loop reads CASSESSGGQGRNQPQHF. The DNA for the CDR3 is TGTGCCAGCAGTGAATCGAGTGGGGGACAGGGGCGGAATCAGCCCCAGCATTTT.

This chain links TRBV4-2 with TRBJ1-4, with D unclear. Germline V lookup: CDR1 LGHNA, CDR2 YNFKEQ. The CDR3 totals 16 residues. The V and J ends lost 0 bases and 3 bases respectively, with 11 bases between them. The CDR3 sequence: CASSQEVGRPNEKLFF. The CDR3 DNA is TGTGCCAGCAGCCAAGAAGTAGGCAGGCCTAATGAAAAACTGTTTTTT.

The rearrangement links TRBV20-1 to TRBJ2-5; D may be TRBD2 (6 bases). The CDR3 loop spans 13 amino acids. Germline V gives CDR1 DFQATT, CDR2 SNEGSKA (reference sequence). V lost 3 bases and J lost 11, with 19 bases in between. In nucleotides, the CDR3 is TGCAGTGCTAGTCCGGGAGCGTCTGATTGGCAGTACTTC. Its protein is CSASPGASDWQYF.

The rearrangement joins TRBV7-8 to TRBJ2-4; 9 bases line up with TRBD1. This CDR3 has 16 residues. In germline, CDR1 is SGHVS, CDR2 FQNEAQ. Trimming took 1 base from V and 6 from J; bases not matched to a gene: 7. CDR3 amino acids: CASSLGRRQGVNIQYF. The CDR3 DNA reads as TGTGCCAGCAGCTTAGGACGGAGACAGGGGGTAAACATTCAGTACTTC.

The sample holds a few counts of this clonotype. The chain has TRBV6-1 and TRBJ2-3; no firm D call. Germline CDR1 and CDR2: MNHNS and SASEGT. V was cut by 2 bases and J by 5 bases, with 8 bases left in between. This CDR3 has 13 amino acids. The DNA of the CDR3 is TGTGCCAGCAGTGAACGTCGGGTAGATACGCAGTATTTT. It encodes CASSERRVDTQYF.